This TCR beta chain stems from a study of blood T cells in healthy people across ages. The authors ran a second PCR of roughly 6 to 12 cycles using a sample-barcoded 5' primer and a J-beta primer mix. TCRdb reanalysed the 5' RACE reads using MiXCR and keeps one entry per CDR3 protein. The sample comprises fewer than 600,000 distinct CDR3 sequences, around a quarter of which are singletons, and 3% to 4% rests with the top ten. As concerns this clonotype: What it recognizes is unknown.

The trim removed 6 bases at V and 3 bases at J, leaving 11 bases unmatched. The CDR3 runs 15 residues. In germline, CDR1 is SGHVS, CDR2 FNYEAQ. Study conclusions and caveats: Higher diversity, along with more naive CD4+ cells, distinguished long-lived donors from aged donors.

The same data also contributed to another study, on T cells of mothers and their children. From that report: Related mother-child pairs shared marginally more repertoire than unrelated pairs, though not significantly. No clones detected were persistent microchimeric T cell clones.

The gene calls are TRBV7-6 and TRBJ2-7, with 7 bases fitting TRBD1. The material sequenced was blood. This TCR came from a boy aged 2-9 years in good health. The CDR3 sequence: CASSSPYRGFYEQYF. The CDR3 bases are TGTGCCAGCAGTTCCCCCTACAGGGGTTTCTACGAGCAGTACTTC.